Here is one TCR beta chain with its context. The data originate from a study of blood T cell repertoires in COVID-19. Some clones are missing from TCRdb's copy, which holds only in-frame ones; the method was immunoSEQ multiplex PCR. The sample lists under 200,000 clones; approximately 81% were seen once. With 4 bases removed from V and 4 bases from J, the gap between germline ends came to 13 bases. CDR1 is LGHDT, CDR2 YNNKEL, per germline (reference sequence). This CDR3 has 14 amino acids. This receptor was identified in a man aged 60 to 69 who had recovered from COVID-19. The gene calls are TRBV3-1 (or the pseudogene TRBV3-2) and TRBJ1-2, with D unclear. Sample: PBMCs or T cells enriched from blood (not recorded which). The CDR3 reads CASSPRGSGYGYTF. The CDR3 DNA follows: TGTGCCAGCAGCCCTAGAGGCTCGGGCTATGGCTACACCTTC.